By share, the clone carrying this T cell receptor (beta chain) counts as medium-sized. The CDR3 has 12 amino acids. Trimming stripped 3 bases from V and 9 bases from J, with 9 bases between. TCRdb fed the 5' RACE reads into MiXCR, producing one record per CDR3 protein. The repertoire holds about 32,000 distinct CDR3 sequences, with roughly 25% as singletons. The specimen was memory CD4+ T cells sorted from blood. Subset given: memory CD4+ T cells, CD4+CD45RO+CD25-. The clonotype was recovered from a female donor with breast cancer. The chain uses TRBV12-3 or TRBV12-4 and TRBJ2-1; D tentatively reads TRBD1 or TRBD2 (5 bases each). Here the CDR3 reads CASSFGGSEQFF. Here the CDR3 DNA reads TGTGCCAGCAGTTTTGGGGGTTCTGAGCAGTTCTTC.